The TCR beta chain under discussion was sequenced for a study of blood T cell repertoires in COVID-19. Study summary: Collection of acute and convalescent COVID-19 samples took place in the United States, Italy and Spain. PBMCs, B-cell-depleted T cells, or T cells were the source of the cDNA or gDNA that made up the material.

This clone occurred once. This CDR3 spans 13 amino acids. V shed 3 bases and J shed 0 bases, with 5 bases lying between them. Original processing methods: Reference gene primer amplification in the assay estimated nucleated cell counts. Using immunoSEQ multiplex PCR, the repertoire was profiled, and TCRdb retains in-frame clones only, with some absent. For V, J and clone size, that table is used; D and trimming come from the DNA. Here the sample spans some 100,000 clones, roughly 92% being singletons. The sequenced sample consisted of peripheral blood. The V and J genes are TRBV12-3 or TRBV12-4 and TRBJ1-1, with D hard to call. The sequence came from a man aged 65 to 85 with acute or convalescent COVID-19. CDR3 region: CASSFELNTEAFF. CDR3 sequence (DNA): TGTGCCAGCAGTTTCGAGCTGAACACTGAAGCTTTCTTT.